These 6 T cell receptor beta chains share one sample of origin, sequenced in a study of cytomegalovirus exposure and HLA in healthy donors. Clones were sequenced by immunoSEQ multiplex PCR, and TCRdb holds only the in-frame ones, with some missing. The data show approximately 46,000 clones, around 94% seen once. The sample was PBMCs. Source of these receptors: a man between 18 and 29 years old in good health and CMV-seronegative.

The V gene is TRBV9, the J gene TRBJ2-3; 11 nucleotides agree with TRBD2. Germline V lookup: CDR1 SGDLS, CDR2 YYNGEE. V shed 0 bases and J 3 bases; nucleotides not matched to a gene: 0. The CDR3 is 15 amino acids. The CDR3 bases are TGTGCCAGCAGCGTAGGACTAGCGGGAACAGATACGCAGTATTTT. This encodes CASSVGLAGTDTQYF. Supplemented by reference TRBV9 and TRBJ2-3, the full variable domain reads DSGVTQTPKHLITATGQRVTLRCSPRSGDLSVYWYQQSLDQGLQFLIQYYNGEERAKGNILERFSAQQFPDLHSELNLSSLELGDSALYFCASSVGLAGTDTQYFGPGTRLTVL.

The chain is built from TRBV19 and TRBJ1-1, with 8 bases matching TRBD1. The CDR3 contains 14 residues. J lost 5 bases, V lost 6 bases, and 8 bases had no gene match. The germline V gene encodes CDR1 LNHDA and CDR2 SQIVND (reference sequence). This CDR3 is CASSSQGAGTEAFF. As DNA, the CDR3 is TGTGCCAGTAGCTCCCAGGGGGCAGGAACTGAAGCTTTCTTT.

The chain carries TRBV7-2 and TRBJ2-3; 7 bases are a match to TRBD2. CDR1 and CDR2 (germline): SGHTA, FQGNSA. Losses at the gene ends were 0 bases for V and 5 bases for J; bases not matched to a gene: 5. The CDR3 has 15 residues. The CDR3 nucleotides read TGTGCCAGCAGCTTAGCGGGCGGGAGAGGAGATACGCAGTATTTT. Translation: CASSLAGGRGDTQYF.

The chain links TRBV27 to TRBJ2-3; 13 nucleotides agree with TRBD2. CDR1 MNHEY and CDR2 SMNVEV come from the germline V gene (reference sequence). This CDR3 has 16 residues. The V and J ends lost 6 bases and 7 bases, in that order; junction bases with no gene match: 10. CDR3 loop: CASSPRTSGSGYTQYF. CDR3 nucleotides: TGTGCCAGCAGCCCTAGGACTAGCGGGAGCGGATATACGCAGTATTTT.

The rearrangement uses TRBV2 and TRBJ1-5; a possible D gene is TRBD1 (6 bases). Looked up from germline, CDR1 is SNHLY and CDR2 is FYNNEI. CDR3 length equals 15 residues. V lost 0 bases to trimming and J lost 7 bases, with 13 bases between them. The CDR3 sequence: CASSEAAGGRQPQHF. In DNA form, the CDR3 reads TGTGCCAGCAGTGAAGCGGCGGGGGGCAGGCAGCCCCAGCATTTT.

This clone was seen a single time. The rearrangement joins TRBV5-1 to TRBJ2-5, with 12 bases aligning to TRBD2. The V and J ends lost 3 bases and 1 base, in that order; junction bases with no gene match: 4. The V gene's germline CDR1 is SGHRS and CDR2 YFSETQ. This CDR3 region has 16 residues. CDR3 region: CASSSLAGGGQETQYF. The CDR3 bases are TGCGCCAGCAGCTCCCTAGCGGGAGGGGGCCAAGAGACCCAGTACTTC.